The T cell receptor beta chain under discussion was sequenced for a study of T cell clones after liver transplantation. Turning to the study itself: TCRbeta sequencing after a pre-transplant mixed lymphocyte reaction identified graft-donor-reactive clones, later tracked in post-transplant blood.

The assay was immunoSEQ multiplex PCR, and TCRdb's table has in-frame clones only and misses some. Counted here are tens of thousands of clones, over 85% occurring once; the ten biggest clones make up less than 3.5%. Germline CDR1 SGHTA, CDR2 FQGNSA. This CDR3 spans 15 amino acids. The ends were cut back, 5 bases at V and 6 bases at J, with 20 bases in the middle. This rearrangement joins TRBV7-2 to TRBJ2-7; D possibly corresponds to TRBD2 (6 bases). The sequence came from a human donor who received a liver transplant. The sequenced sample was CD4+ T cells from blood, obtained before liver transplant. CDR3 coding DNA: TGTGCCAGCAGCCCAGAGGGAGACTGGCGGGGCGAGCAGTACTTC. Encoded protein: CASSPEGDWRGEQYF.